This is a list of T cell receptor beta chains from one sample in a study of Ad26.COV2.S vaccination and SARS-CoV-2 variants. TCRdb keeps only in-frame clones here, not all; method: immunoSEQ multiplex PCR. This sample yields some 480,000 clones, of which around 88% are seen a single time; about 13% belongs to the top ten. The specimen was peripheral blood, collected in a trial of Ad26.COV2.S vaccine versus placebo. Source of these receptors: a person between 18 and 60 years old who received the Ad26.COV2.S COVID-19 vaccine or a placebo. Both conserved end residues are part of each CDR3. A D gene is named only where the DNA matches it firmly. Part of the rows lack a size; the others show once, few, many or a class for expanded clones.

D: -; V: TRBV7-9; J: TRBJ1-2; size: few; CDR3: CASSLGSVFDGYTF; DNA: TGTGCCAGCAGCTTAGGGAGCGTTTTCGATGGCTACACCTTC
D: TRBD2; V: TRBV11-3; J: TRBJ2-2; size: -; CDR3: CASSFSGSAGELFF; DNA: TGTGCCAGCAGTTTTAGCGGGAGTGCCGGGGAGCTGTTTTTT
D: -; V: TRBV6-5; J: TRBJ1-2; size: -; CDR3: CASSLTDRVTF; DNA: TGTGCCAGCAGTCTGACGGACCGGGTGACCTTC
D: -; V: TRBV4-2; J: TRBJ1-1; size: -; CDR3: CASSLRGSLQRNTEAFF; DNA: TGTGCCAGCAGCCTAAGGGGGTCCCTCCAAAGGAACACTGAAGCTTTCTTT
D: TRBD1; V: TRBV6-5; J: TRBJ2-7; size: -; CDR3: CASSLDRETYEQYF; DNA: TGTGCCAGCAGTTTGGACAGGGAAACATACGAGCAGTACTTC
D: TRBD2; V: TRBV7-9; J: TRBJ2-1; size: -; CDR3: CASSPLTSGNQDEQFF; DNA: TGTGCCAGCAGCCCCCTGACTAGCGGGAACCAGGATGAGCAGTTCTTC
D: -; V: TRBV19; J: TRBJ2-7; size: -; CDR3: CASSIAPLSYEQYF; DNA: TGTGCCAGTAGTATAGCTCCCTTAAGTTACGAGCAGTACTTC
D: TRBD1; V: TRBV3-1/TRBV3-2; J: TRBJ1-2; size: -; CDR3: CASSQVTGDGTLGYGYTF; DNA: TGTGCCAGCAGCCAAGTTACAGGGGACGGAACCCTTGGCTATGGCTACACCTTC
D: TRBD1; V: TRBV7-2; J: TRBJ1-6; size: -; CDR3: CASSENRGLSSPLHF; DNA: TGTGCCAGCAGCGAAAACAGGGGGCTGAGCTCACCCCTCCACTTT
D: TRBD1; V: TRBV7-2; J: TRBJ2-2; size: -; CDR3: CASSLRTGTGELFF; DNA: TGTGCCAGCTCACTCCGGACAGGGACCGGGGAGCTGTTTTTT
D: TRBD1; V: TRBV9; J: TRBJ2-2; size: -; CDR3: CASSVWDRVNTGELFF; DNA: TGTGCCAGCAGCGTATGGGACAGGGTGAACACCGGGGAGCTGTTTTTT
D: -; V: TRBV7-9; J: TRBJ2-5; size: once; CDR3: CASSSLRGFETQYF; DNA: TGTGCCAGCAGCTCGCTTAGGGGGTTCGAGACCCAGTACTTC
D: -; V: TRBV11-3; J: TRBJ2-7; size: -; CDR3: CASSYHPNYEQYF; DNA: TGTGCCAGCAGCTACCATCCGAACTACGAGCAGTACTTC
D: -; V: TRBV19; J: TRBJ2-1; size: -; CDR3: CASSIPRGNEQFF; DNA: TGTGCCAGTAGTATTCCGAGGGGTAATGAGCAGTTCTTC
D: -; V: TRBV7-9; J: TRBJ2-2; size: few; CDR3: CASTEAGRHQTGELFF; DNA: TGTGCCAGCACCGAGGCCGGGAGACACCAGACCGGGGAGCTGTTTTTT
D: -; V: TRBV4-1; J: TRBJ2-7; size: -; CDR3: CASSQIDAFRGYEQYF; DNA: TGCGCCAGCAGCCAAATCGACGCATTTCGGGGGTACGAGCAGTACTTC
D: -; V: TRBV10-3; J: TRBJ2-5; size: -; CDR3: CAISESVGSGGTQYF; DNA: TGTGCCATCAGTGAGTCTGTGGGGTCCGGAGGGACCCAGTACTTC
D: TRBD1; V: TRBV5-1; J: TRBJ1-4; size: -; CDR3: CASSLDRGGEKLFF; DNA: TGCGCCAGCAGCTTGGACAGGGGAGGTGAAAAACTGTTTTTT
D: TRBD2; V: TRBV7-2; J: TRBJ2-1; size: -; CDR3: CASSTSWTSGTNKLF; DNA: TGTGCCAGCAGCACATCTTGGACTAGCGGGACCAACAAGCTCTTC
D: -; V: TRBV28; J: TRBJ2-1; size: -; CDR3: CASTQGGTYNEQFF; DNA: TGTGCCAGCACCCAAGGAGGTACATACAATGAGCAGTTCTTC
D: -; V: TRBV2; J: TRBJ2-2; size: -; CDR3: CASSERGFTEAGELFF; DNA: TGTGCCAGCAGTGAAAGGGGGTTTACTGAGGCCGGGGAGCTGTTTTTT
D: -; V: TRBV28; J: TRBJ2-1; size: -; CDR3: CASTEGGQYNEQFF; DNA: TGTGCCAGCACCGAGGGGGGACAATACAATGAGCAGTTCTTC
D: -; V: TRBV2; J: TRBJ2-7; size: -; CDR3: CAHGGGTTYEQYF; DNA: TGTGCCCATGGGGGCGGGACTACCTACGAGCAGTACTTC
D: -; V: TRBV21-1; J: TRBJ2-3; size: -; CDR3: CASSKEGIADISTDTQYF; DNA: TGTGCCAGCAGCAAAGAGGGAATAGCGGATATCAGCACAGATACGCAGTATTTT
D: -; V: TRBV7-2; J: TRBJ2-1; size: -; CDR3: CASSPPGRSYNEQFF; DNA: TGTGCCAGCAGCCCACCGGGAAGATCCTACAATGAGCAGTTCTTC
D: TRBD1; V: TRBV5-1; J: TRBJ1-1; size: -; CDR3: CASSLRTGEVTEAFF; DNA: TGCGCCAGCAGCTTACGGACAGGGGAGGTCACTGAAGCTTTCTTT
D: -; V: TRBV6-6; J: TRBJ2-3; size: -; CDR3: CASSGGQSTDTQYF; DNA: TGTGCCAGCAGTGGGGGCCAGTCGACGGATACGCAGTATTTT
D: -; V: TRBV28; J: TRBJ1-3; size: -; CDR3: CASNGPGLTGNTIYF; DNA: TGTGCCAGCAACGGACCGGGGCTAACAGGAAACACCATATATTTT
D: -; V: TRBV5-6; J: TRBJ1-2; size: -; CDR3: CASSLDWGSYGYTF; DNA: TGTGCCAGCAGCTTGGATTGGGGGAGCTATGGCTACACCTTC
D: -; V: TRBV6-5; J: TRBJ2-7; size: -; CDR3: CASRSPTAYEQYF; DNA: TGTGCCAGCAGGTCCCCAACAGCCTACGAGCAGTACTTC
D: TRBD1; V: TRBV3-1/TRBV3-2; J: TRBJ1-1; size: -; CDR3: CASSQEGERTGGAEAFF; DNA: TGTGCCAGCAGCCAAGAAGGGGAACGGACAGGGGGGGCTGAAGCTTTCTTT
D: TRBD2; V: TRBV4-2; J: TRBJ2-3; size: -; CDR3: CASSQDLQRELGTQYF; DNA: TGTGCCAGCAGCCAAGATCTGCAGCGGGAGCTTGGTACGCAGTATTTT
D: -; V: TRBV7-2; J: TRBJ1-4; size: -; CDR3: CASSQRGGRIEKLFF; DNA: TGTGCCAGCAGCCAACGAGGGGGAAGAATTGAAAAACTGTTTTTT
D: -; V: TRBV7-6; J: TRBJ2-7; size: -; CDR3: CASSLGGGTGAYEQYF; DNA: TGTGCCAGCAGCTTAGGGGGGGGGACAGGTGCCTACGAGCAGTACTTC
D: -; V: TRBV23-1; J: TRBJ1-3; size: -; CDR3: CASSQSEGVGNTIYF; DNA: TGCGCCAGCAGTCAATCTGAGGGAGTCGGAAACACCATATATTTT
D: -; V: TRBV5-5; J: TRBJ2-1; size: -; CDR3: CASSRFGNEQFF; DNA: TGTGCCAGCAGCCGATTCGGCAATGAGCAGTTCTTC
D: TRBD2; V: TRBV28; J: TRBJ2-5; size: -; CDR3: CATCKGGRGETQYF; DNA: TGTGCCACCTGTAAGGGAGGGAGAGGAGAGACCCAGTACTTC
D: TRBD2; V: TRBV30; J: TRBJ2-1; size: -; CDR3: CAWSPPNWGGMDEQFF; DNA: TGTGCCTGGAGCCCCCCCAACTGGGGGGGGATGGATGAGCAGTTCTTC
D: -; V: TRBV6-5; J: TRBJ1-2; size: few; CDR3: CASRDTYGYTF; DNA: TGTGCCAGCAGGGACACCTATGGCTACACCTTC
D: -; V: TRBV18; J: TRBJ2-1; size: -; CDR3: CASSPSLANIYNEQFF; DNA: TGTGCCAGCTCACCAAGTTTGGCAAATATCTACAATGAGCAGTTCTTC
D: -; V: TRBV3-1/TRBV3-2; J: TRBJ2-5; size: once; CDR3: CASSQDGLQTQYF; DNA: TGTGCCAGCAGCCAAGATGGGTTGCAGACCCAGTACTTC
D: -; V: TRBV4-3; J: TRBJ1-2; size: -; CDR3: CASSPTPPDGGYTF; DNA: TGCGCCAGCAGCCCTACGCCACCCGACGGCGGCTACACCTTC
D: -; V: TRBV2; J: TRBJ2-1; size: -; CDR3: CASSETTLEQFF; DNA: TGTGCCAGCAGTGAAACCACTCTGGAGCAGTTCTTC
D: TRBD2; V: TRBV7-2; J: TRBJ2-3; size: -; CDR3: CASSLAAAGGQDTQYF; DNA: TGTGCCAGCAGCTTAGCGGCAGCGGGAGGGCAAGATACGCAGTATTTT
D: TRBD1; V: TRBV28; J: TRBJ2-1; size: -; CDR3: CASRPLRGQGYNEQFF; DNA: TGTGCCAGCAGGCCCCTTAGGGGACAGGGCTACAATGAGCAGTTCTTC
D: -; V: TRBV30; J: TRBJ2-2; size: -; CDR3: CAWRAAYSSRGELFF; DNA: TGTGCCTGGAGGGCCGCATATAGTTCTAGGGGGGAGCTGTTTTTT
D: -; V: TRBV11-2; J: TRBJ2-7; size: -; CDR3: CASSSVIYYEQYF; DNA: TGTGCCAGCAGCTCTGTGATCTACTACGAGCAGTACTTC
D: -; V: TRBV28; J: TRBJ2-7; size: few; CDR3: CASSPEGGTYEQYF; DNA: TGTGCCAGCAGTCCCGAGGGGGGGACCTACGAGCAGTACTTC
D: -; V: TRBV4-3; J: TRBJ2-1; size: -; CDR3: CASSQGVRGGDEQFF; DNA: TGCGCCAGCAGCCAAGGGGTGAGGGGAGGTGATGAGCAGTTCTTC
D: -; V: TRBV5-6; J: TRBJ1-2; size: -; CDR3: CASSLISTYGYTF; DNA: TGTGCCAGCAGCTTGATATCTACGTATGGCTACACCTTC
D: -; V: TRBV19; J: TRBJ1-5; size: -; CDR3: CASSIRGGNQPQHF; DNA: TGTGCCAGTAGTATAAGAGGGGGCAATCAGCCCCAGCATTTT
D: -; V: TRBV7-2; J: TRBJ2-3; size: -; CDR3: CASSLHISGTTQYF; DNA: TGTGCCAGCAGCTTACACATCTCGGGGACTACGCAGTATTTT
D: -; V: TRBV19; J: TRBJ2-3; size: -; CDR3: CASSAQGVDTQYF; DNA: TGTGCCAGTAGTGCACAAGGAGTAGATACGCAGTATTTT
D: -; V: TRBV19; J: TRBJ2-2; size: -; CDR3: CASSIVGGSGPNTGELFF; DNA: TGTGCCAGTAGTATAGTGGGGGGTAGCGGACCGAACACCGGGGAGCTGTTTTTT
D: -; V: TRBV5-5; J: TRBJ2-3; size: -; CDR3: CASSFSHTQYF; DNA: TGTGCCAGCAGCTTCTCCCATACGCAGTATTTT
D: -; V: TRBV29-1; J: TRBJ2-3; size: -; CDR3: CSVPGVLITDTQYF; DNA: TGCAGCGTTCCCGGGGTCCTCATCACAGATACGCAGTATTTT
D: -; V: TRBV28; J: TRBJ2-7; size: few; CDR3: CASSSPGTLAYEQYF; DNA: TGTGCCAGCAGTTCTCCTGGGACACTAGCCTACGAGCAGTACTTC
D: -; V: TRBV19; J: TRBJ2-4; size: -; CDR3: CASSFGRGNIQYF; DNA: TGTGCCAGTAGTTTCGGCAGGGGAAACATTCAGTACTTC